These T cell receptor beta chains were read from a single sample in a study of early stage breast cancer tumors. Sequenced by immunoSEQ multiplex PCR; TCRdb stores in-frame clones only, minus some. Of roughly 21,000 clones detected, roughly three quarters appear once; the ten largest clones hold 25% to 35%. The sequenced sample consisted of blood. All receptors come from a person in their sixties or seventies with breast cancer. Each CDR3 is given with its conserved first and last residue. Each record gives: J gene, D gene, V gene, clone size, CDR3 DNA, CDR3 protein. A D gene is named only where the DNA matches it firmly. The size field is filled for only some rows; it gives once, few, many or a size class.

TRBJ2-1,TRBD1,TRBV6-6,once,TGTGCCAGTCGGGACAGCTCCTACAATGAGCAGTTCTTC,CASRDSSYNEQFF
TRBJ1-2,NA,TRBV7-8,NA,TGTGCCAGCAAACAGGGCATCGGCTATGGCTACACCTTC,CASKQGIGYGYTF
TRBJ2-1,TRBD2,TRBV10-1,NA,TGCGCCAGCAGTGAGAGACAGCGGGGGGCCTACAATGAGCAGTTCTTC,CASSERQRGAYNEQFF
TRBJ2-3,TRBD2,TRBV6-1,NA,TGTGCCAGCAGTGAAGGGGGGGGAGGAGATACGCAGTATTTT,CASSEGGGGDTQYF
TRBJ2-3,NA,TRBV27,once,TGTGCCAGCAGTACCAGGGTCCCAGATACGCAGTATTTT,CASSTRVPDTQYF
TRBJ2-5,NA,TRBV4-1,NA,TGCGCCAGCAGCCCGGGACATCGCCAAGAGACCCAGTACTTC,CASSPGHRQETQYF
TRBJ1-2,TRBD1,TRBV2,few,TGTGCCAGCAGTGAAGCCCGCAGGGGGCTTGGCTACACCTTC,CASSEARRGLGYTF
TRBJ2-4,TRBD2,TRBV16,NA,TGTGCCAGCAGCCAATTCGGTGCGGGGGGCATTCAGTACTTC,CASSQFGAGGIQYF
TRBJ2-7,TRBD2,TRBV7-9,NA,TGTGCCAGCAGCCCCACTAGCGGGGGGACCTACGAGCAGTACTTC,CASSPTSGGTYEQYF
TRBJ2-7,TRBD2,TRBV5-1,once,TGCGCCAGCAAGGCTGCGGGAGCGGACCGCGAGCAGTACTTC,CASKAAGADREQYF
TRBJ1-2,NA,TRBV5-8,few,TGTGCCAGCAGCTCTCGCGGGATAGGCTATGGCTACACCTTC,CASSSRGIGYGYTF
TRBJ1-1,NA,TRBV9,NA,TGTGCCAGCAGCGTGGACACAGCGAACACTGAAGCTTTCTTT,CASSVDTANTEAFF
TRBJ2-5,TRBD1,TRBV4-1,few,TGCGCCAGCAGCCAAGGGGGACAGGGCCAAGAGACCCAGTACTTC,CASSQGGQGQETQYF
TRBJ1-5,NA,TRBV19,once,TGTGCCAGTAGGGAGTTTGGGGGCAATCAGCCCCAGCATTTT,CASREFGGNQPQHF
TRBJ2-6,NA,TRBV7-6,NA,TGTGCCAGCAGCCCCGTTCCCTCTGGGGCCAACGTCCTGACTTTC,CASSPVPSGANVLTF
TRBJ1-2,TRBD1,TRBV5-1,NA,TGCGCCAGCAGCTTGGACAGGGGCGATGGCTACACCTTC,CASSLDRGDGYTF
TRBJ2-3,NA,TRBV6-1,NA,TGTGCCAGCATGACCGGCACAGATACGCAGTATTTT,CASMTGTDTQYF
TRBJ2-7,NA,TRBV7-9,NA,TGTGCCAGCAGCCCAGACCCGTACCCCGAGCAGTACTTC,CASSPDPYPEQYF
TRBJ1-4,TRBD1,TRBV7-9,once,TGTGCCAGCAGCTTAGCCGCCGGGACAGGGGGTGAAAAACTGTTTTTT,CASSLAAGTGGEKLFF
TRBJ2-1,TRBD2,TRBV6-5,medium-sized,TGTGCCAGCAGGGAGCGGGGCGGTTACAATGAGCAGTTCTTC,CASRERGGYNEQFF
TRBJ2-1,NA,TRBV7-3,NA,TGTGCCAGCAGCTTAGGCGGGCCCGGTGAGCAGTTCTTC,CASSLGGPGEQFF
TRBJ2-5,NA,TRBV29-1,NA,TGCAGCGTTGAAGGGGGACCCCAAGAGACCCAGTACTTC,CSVEGGPQETQYF
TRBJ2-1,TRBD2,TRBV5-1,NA,TGCGCCAGCAGCCCGAGGAGCGGGGGGGATAATGAGCAGTTCTTC,CASSPRSGGDNEQFF
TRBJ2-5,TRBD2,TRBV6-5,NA,TGTGCCAGCAGCCCAGCGGGAGGGCCGGCCCAGTACTTC,CASSPAGGPAQYF
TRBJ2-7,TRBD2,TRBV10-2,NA,TGCGCCAGCAGTGAGTTGAGCGGGAGGATCTACGAGCAGTACTTC,CASSELSGRIYEQYF
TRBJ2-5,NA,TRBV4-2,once,TGTGCCAGCAGCCAAGATACTAGGAAGCGGGAGACCCAGTACTTC,CASSQDTRKRETQYF
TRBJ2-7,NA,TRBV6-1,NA,TGTGCCAGCAGTGACCCGGGACTCAACTCCTACGAGCAGTACTTC,CASSDPGLNSYEQYF
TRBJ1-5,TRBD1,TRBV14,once,TGTGCCAGCAGCCTCAACAGGGGGCGCGGGGGCAATCAGCCCCAGCATTTT,CASSLNRGRGGNQPQHF
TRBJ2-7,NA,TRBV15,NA,TGTGCCACCAGCAGAGATATTAGATACGAGCAGTACTTC,CATSRDIRYEQYF
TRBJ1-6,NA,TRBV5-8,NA,TGTGCCAGCAGCTTGGGCTGGGGGAGCTATAATTCACCCCTCCACTTT,CASSLGWGSYNSPLHF
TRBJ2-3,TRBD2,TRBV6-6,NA,TGTGCCAGCAGTTACTCGACTAGCGGGGACACAGATACGCAGTATTTT,CASSYSTSGDTDTQYF
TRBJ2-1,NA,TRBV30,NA,TGTGCCTGGAGTACGACAGATCTACAGGAGCAGTTCTTC,CAWSTTDLQEQFF
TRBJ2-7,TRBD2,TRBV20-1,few,TGCAGTGCGTCCGGGAGGTACGAGCAGTACTTC,CSASGRYEQYF
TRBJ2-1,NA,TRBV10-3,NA,TGTGCCATCAGTCCAAAGAGCTATGAGCAGTTCTTC,CAISPKSYEQFF
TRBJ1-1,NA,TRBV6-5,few,TGTGCCAGCAGTCGGATGACATTGAACACTGAAGCTTTCTTT,CASSRMTLNTEAFF
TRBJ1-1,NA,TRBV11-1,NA,TGTGCCAGCAGCTCAAGTACCCCCCTGTCAGAAGCTTTCTTT,CASSSSTPLSEAFF
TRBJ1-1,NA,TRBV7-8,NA,TGTGCCAGCAGCTTAGTGGACACTGAAGCTTTCTTT,CASSLVDTEAFF
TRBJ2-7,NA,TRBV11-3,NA,TGTGCCAGCACCGACACACCCTGGAGCTCCTACGAGCAGTACTTC,CASTDTPWSSYEQYF
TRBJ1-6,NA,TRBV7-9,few,TGTGCCAGCAGCTTAAGCCCGAGGGGGAGTGGAAATTCACCCCTCCACTTT,CASSLSPRGSGNSPLHF
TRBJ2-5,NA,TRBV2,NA,TGTGCCAGCAGTGAACAGGAAGAGACCCAGTACTTC,CASSEQEETQYF
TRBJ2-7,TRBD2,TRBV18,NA,TGTGCCAGCTCACCAAGGACTAGCGGGAGTCTAGAAGAGCAGTACTTC,CASSPRTSGSLEEQYF
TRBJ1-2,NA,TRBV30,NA,TGTGCCTGGAGTGTAAAAGCCAGTGACTATGGCTACACCTTC,CAWSVKASDYGYTF
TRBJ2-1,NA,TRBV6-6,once,TGTGCCAGCTATGATCCGGATGAGCAGTTCTTC,CASYDPDEQFF
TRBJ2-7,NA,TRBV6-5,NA,TGTGCCAGCAGTGACTTCGGGCACTACGAGCAGTACTTC,CASSDFGHYEQYF
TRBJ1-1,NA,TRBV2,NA,TGTGCCAGCGAAGGGGACGGAAGTTTGAACACTGAAGCTTTCTTT,CASEGDGSLNTEAFF
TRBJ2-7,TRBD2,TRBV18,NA,TGTGCCAGCTCACCACCGGGGGGGGGCTACGAGCAGTACTTC,CASSPPGGGYEQYF
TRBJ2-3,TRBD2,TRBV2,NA,TGTGCCAGCAGCGGGACTAGCGGGAGGGCAGATACGCAGTATTTT,CASSGTSGRADTQYF
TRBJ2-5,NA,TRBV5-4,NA,TGTGCCAGCAGCTTGGCCCCCGGCCAGATGGGAACCCAGTACTTC,CASSLAPGQMGTQYF
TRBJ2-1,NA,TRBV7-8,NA,TGTGCCAGCAGCTTAGTATCCATAGGTGAGCAGTTCTTC,CASSLVSIGEQFF
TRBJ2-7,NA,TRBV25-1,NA,TGTGCCTCTGCGGGGAACTCCTACGAGCAGTACTTC,CASAGNSYEQYF
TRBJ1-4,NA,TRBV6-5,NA,TGTGCCAGCAGCCTTGGCCCGGAATCCGCTGGGAAACTGTTTTTT,CASSLGPESAGKLFF
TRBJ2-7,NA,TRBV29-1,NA,TGCAGCGTCGTGTATCGACAGAGCTCCTACGAGCAGTACTTC,CSVVYRQSSYEQYF
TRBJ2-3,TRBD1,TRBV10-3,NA,TGTGCCATCAGTAAAGGGACAGGAGCTACAGATACGCAGTATTTT,CAISKGTGATDTQYF
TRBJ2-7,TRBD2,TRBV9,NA,TGTGCCAGCAGCCCACGGACTAGCGGGGCCTCACCTGGCGAGCAGTACTTC,CASSPRTSGASPGEQYF
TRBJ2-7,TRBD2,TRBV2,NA,TGTGCCAGCATACTAGCGGGGGGGAACGAGCAGTACTTC,CASILAGGNEQYF
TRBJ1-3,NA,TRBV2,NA,TGTGCCAGCAGCGAACAGGTCTCTGGAAACACCATATATTTT,CASSEQVSGNTIYF
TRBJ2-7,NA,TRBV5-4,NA,TGTGCCAGCAGCTTAGATGCTGGGGACTCCTACGAGCAGTACTTC,CASSLDAGDSYEQYF
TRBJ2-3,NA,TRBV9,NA,TGTGCCAGCGGGGAAAAGCGGATTTCTAGCACAGATACGCAGTATTTT,CASGEKRISSTDTQYF
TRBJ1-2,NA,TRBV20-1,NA,TGCAGTGCTAGACAGGGACCGGTCTTC,CSARQGPVF
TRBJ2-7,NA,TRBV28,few,TGTGCCAGCAGTTGGTTGGAGGAGCAGTACTTC,CASSWLEEQYF